The 3 T cell receptor beta chains reported below all come from one sample, sequenced in a study of spatial heterogeneity in lung cancer. TCRdb re-derived calls from the 5' RACE reads in MiXCR, one entry per CDR3 protein. The table records 35,000 or so distinct CDR3 sequences, 4% to 6% of them present only once. Time point of the sample: sample taken at primary tumor resection. Whole RNA, isolated from tumor, nontumor lung or frozen PBMC, was sequenced without prior sorting. The source material was PBMCs, sampled at surgery. The receptors were gathered from a female donor with early-stage non-small cell lung cancer.

This clonotype was recorded many times. The V and J genes are TRBV29-1 and TRBJ2-1; 7 bases are a match to TRBD1. From germline, CDR1 is SQVTM and CDR2 ANQGSEA. The V segment lost 7 bases and the J segment 4 bases; nucleotides outside the gene matches: 7. The CDR3 is 13 residues long. The CDR3 region is CSARQGEYNEQFF. CDR3 bases: TGCAGCGCTCGACAGGGAGAATACAATGAGCAGTTCTTC.

In this sample, this clonotype turned up many times. The rearrangement links TRBV5-1 to TRBJ2-2, with 8 bases lining up with TRBD1. The V and J ends lost 4 bases and 6 bases, in that order; junction bases with no gene match: 8. The germline CDR1 and CDR2 sequences are SGHRS and YFSETQ. There are 15 residues in the CDR3. The CDR3 bases are TGCGCCAGCAGCCGTCAGGGGGCTTCGGCCGGGGAGCTGTTTTTT. Residues: CASSRQGASAGELFF.

This clonotype was seen ten or more times. The CDR3 DNA reads as TGCAGTGCTAAGACGGGAGTACGGTACGAGCAGTACTTC. Protein product: CSAKTGVRYEQYF. V is TRBV20-1 and J is TRBJ2-7; maybe TRBD2 (6 bases). Deletions cut 4 bases from V and 4 bases from J, with 14 bases between. CDR1 and CDR2 from the germline V gene are DFQATT and SNEGSKA (reference sequence). The CDR3 has 13 amino acids.